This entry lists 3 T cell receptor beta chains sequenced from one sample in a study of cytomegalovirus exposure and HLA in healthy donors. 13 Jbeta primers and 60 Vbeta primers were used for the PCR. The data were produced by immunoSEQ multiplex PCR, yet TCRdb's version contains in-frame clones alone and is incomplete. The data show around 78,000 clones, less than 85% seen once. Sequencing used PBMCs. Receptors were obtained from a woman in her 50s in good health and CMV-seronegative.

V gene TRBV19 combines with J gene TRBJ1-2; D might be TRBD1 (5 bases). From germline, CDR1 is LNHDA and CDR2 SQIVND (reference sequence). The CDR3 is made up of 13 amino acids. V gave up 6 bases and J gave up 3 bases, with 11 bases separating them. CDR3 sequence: CASRNRQYYGYTF. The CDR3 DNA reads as TGTGCCAGTAGAAACCGACAGTACTATGGCTACACCTTC.

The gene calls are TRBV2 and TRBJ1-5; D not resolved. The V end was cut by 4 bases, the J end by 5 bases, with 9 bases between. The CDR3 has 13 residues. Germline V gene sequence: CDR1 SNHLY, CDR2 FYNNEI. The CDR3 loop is CASSGRSYQPQHF. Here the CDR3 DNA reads TGTGCCAGCAGTGGGAGGTCATATCAGCCCCAGCATTTT.

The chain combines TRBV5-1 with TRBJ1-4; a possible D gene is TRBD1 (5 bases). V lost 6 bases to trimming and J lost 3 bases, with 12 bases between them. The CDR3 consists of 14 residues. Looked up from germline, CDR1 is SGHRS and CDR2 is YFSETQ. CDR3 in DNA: TGCGCCAGCACCCCGACAGCTCCTAATGAAAAACTGTTTTTT. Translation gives CASTPTAPNEKLFF. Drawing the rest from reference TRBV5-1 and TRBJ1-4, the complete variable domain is KAGVTQTPRYLIKTRGQQVTLSCSPISGHRSVSWYQQTPGQGLQFLFEYFSETQRNKGNFPGRFSGRQFSNSRSEMNVSTLELGDSALYLCASTPTAPNEKLFFGSGTQLSVL.